This T cell receptor beta chain was sequenced in a study of metastatic and nonmetastatic thyroid tumors (dated by TCRdb to about 2020). General notes on the study: The researchers compared repertoires between peripheral blood samples and tumor or nodule tissue samples from patients with malignant or benign thyroid disease.

General conclusions and limits of the study: In both blood and tumor samples, TCR beta diversity was reported to be significantly higher in malignant tumors than in benign nodules.

This clone was observed a few times. The target of this receptor is not known. Base quality data are lacking; no much larger clone is found one base away. According to the germline V gene, CDR1 reads MDHEN and CDR2 reads SYDVKM. The trim is 11 bases for V and 2 bases for J, with a gap of 9 bases between the germline ends. Measured from the cysteine to the phenylalanine, the CDR3 is 11 residues long. Kept here is only the CDR3 DNA, which spans 33 bases and is read in frame from base 1. No treatment had been received by any patient before thyroid surgery. Patient clinical samples collected from 2012 to 2018 were retrospectively analysed using T-cell receptor beta sequencing. The library relied on PCR. Instrument on record: Illumina HiSeq 4000. High-throughput sequencing was used to profile the TCR beta-chain CDR3 region of every patient. For the original study's pipeline: The researchers built a classifier to tell apart papillary thyroid cancer patients with distant metastasis, based on CDR3 differences among clinicopathological groups. The Shannon index was used to assess repertoire diversity, and the Morisita-Horn index was used to assess tumor-blood repertoire similarity. The public reads were reanalyzed by TCRdb: fastp trimming at Q25, MiXCR alignment, in-frame beta chains only. TCRdb's processing, not the authors' own work, is the source of the V and J calls. In this sample the table shows some 10,000 clones, approximately 30% of which occur a single time. Jointly, the top ten make up over 20% of the sample.

What was sequenced was adjacent normal tissue. The chain uses TRBV28 and TRBJ2-5, with the D gene uncertain. The clonotype was recovered from a male donor with papillary thyroid cancer or a benign thyroid nodule (not recorded which). Some clones in this sample may be carry-over from other donors' samples. The DNA reads TGTGCCTGGTCCGCTCAAGAGACCCAGTACTTC. Its protein reads: CAWSAQETQYF.